This is a list of T cell receptor beta chains from one sample in a study of shared clonotypes between healthy human individuals. Data came from immunoSEQ multiplex PCR; TCRdb stores just in-frame clones and leaves some out. This table has nearly 1 million clones, approximately 80% appearing once. Sequencing used memory CD4+ T cells sorted from blood. These receptor sequences come from a young man in good health. Both conserved end residues are part of each CDR3. Each record gives: CDR3 DNA, CDR3 protein, D gene, clone size, J gene, V gene. The D gene is left open where the match is weak. Clone sizes are given selectively: once, few, many, or a class where the clone is expanded.

TGTGCCAGCAGCAGGCTGCGCTATAATTCACCCCTCCACTTT CASSRLRYNSPLHF NA NA TRBJ1-6 TRBV6-5
TGTGCCAGCAGCGAGGGAGGGGGCTTAAGCTCCTACGAGCAGTACTTC CASSEGGGLSSYEQYF NA NA TRBJ2-7 TRBV9
TGTGCCAGCTCGTTCTCAGAGTTCGGCAATTCACCCCTCCACTTT CASSFSEFGNSPLHF NA NA TRBJ1-6 TRBV18
TGTGCCAGCAGCCGACAGGGTGGCTACGAGCAGTACTTC CASSRQGGYEQYF TRBD1 NA TRBJ2-7 TRBV2
TGTGCTAGTGGTTTGTTCATGGCTGGACCCAACACCGGGGAGCTGTTTTTT CASGLFMAGPNTGELFF NA NA TRBJ2-2 TRBV12-5
TGCGCCACCCCCCCAGGGGGGAATGGCTACACCTTC CATPPGGNGYTF TRBD1 NA TRBJ1-2 TRBV10-1
TGTGCCATCAGTGTCCGGGACGACTATGGCTACACCTTC CAISVRDDYGYTF NA NA TRBJ1-2 TRBV10-3
TGTGCCAGCAGCAAAGTGGCCCCGGACAGTGATTACAATCAGCCCCAGCATTTT CASSKVAPDSDYNQPQHF NA NA TRBJ1-5 TRBV21-1
TGTGCCAGCAGTTACTCCAACAATTCACCCCTCCACTTT CASSYSNNSPLHF NA NA TRBJ1-6 TRBV6-5
TGTGCCAGCAGCTCCGACTATGGCTACACCTTC CASSSDYGYTF NA NA TRBJ1-2 TRBV5-6
TGTGCCAGCAGTGGCACAGGGCAAGGCTACACCTTC CASSGTGQGYTF NA NA TRBJ1-2 TRBV6-4
TGTGCCTGGGACGGGGACAGGGGGCTCTCTGAAGCTTTCTTT CAWDGDRGLSEAFF TRBD1 NA TRBJ1-1 TRBV30
TGTGCCAGCTCATTCGGGACTAGCGGGGCTACAGATACGCAGTATTTT CASSFGTSGATDTQYF TRBD2 NA TRBJ2-3 TRBV18
TGTGCCAGTAGTATAGGCACAGGGGTGAAGAGTGAAGCTTTCTTT CASSIGTGVKSEAFF TRBD1 few TRBJ1-1 TRBV19
TGTGCCATCAGCGGGGGACTAGACAATGAGCAGTTCTTC CAISGGLDNEQFF TRBD2 many TRBJ2-1 TRBV10-3
TGCGCCAGCAGCTTGGGGGCCGGGACAGGCGGGGAGACCCAGTACTTC CASSLGAGTGGETQYF TRBD1 NA TRBJ2-5 TRBV5-1
TGCGCCAGCAGCCGCAGAACAGGGGTCTCCTACAATGAGCAGTTCTTC CASSRRTGVSYNEQFF TRBD1 NA TRBJ2-1 TRBV5-1
TGCAGCGTTGGGGAGGGTCAAGAGACCCAGTACTTC CSVGEGQETQYF TRBD2 NA TRBJ2-5 TRBV29-1
TGTGCCAGCAGCTCCGGGACAGTGGCCCGAGAGCTGTTTTTT CASSSGTVARELFF TRBD1 once TRBJ2-2 TRBV7-2
TGTGCCAGCAGTTCACAGGGGGCAGACACCGGGGAGCTGTTTTTT CASSSQGADTGELFF TRBD1 few TRBJ2-2 TRBV6-5
TGTGCCAGCAGTAAAGACAGGGGCAATCAGCCCCAGCATTTT CASSKDRGNQPQHF TRBD1 NA TRBJ1-5 TRBV27
TGTGCCAGCAGCGTAGAACCAGGGAGCAACTACGAGCAGTACTTC CASSVEPGSNYEQYF NA NA TRBJ2-7 TRBV9
TGTGCTAGTGGTTGGGGAAGGGCGGGACCTCATACCGGGGAGCTGTTTTTT CASGWGRAGPHTGELFF NA NA TRBJ2-2 TRBV12-5
TGTGCCAGCGAAGAAACCGGGACAGGGGTCGAGCAGTACTTC CASEETGTGVEQYF TRBD1 once TRBJ2-7 TRBV2
TGTGCCAGCAGCTTGGGGGCTGCTGGGGCCAACGTCCTGACTTTC CASSLGAAGANVLTF NA NA TRBJ2-6 TRBV5-4
TGTGCCAGCGGAATTACGGCCGACGAGCAGTACTTC CASGITADEQYF NA NA TRBJ2-7 TRBV2
TGTGCCAGCAGTCGAGGGACAGGAAAGAACACTGAAGCTTTCTTT CASSRGTGKNTEAFF TRBD1 NA TRBJ1-1 TRBV6-6
TGTGCCAGCAGCGTAGTCGGGGAAGATACGCAGTATTTT CASSVVGEDTQYF NA NA TRBJ2-3 TRBV9
TGTGCCAGCAGCTCAAAGAACGGGGAGCAGTTCTTC CASSSKNGEQFF NA NA TRBJ2-1 TRBV5-4
TGCGCCAGCAGCTTGGTAGCCGGGGGCGACGGCTACACCTTC CASSLVAGGDGYTF NA few TRBJ1-2 TRBV5-1
TGTGCCAGCAGCCGAAGGATCGGGACTCTGTACAATGAGCAGTTCTTC CASSRRIGTLYNEQFF NA NA TRBJ2-1 TRBV14
TGTGCCAGCAGCGTCCAGGGGGCGCAGTATTTT CASSVQGAQYF TRBD1 NA TRBJ2-3 TRBV5-4
TGTGCCAGCTCACCACCGGGACAAGCTAATGAAAAACTGTTTTTT CASSPPGQANEKLFF NA NA TRBJ1-4 TRBV18
TGTGCCAGCTCACAGGGACGGGACACTGAAGCTTTCTTT CASSQGRDTEAFF NA few TRBJ1-1 TRBV18
TGTGCCAGCAGCTTCAGGGGATATGGCTACACCTTC CASSFRGYGYTF NA NA TRBJ1-2 TRBV7-6
TGTGCCAGCTCACCACGGAAAGGGGGCTCCTACAATGAGCAGTTCTTC CASSPRKGGSYNEQFF NA NA TRBJ2-1 TRBV18
TGTGCCAGCAGCCCCCAGGGCGGGTACGGCACCGGGGAGCTGTTTTTT CASSPQGGYGTGELFF NA NA TRBJ2-2 TRBV11-2
TGTGCCAGCAGTACGACAGGGGGCGAAGGACAGCCCCAGCATTTT CASSTTGGEGQPQHF TRBD1 NA TRBJ1-5 TRBV6-5
TGTGCCTGGAGGGGGACAGGGAATGGCTACACCTTC CAWRGTGNGYTF TRBD1 few TRBJ1-2 TRBV30
TGTGCCAGCAGCTTGTTGGGCACCGGGGAGCTGTTTTTT CASSLLGTGELFF NA NA TRBJ2-2 TRBV5-6
TGTGCCAGCAGCTTAGGGCAGGAGATCACAGATACGCAGTATTTT CASSLGQEITDTQYF NA NA TRBJ2-3 TRBV11-2
TGTGCCAGCAGCTTGGTAGAGGTCGGGGAGCTGTTTTTT CASSLVEVGELFF NA NA TRBJ2-2 TRBV5-6
TGTGCCAGCAGCCCGGGAGGAGGCAATCAGCCCCAGCATTTT CASSPGGGNQPQHF NA NA TRBJ1-5 TRBV7-2
TGTGCCAGCAGTTCCCCCGGACAGGGGGCGCTTGGCTACACCTTC CASSSPGQGALGYTF TRBD1 NA TRBJ1-2 TRBV28
TGCGCCAGCAGCTTGGGTCAAATCCAAGAGACCCAGTACTTC CASSLGQIQETQYF NA NA TRBJ2-5 TRBV5-1
TGCAGCGTTGGGAGAGAGGAGACCCAGTACTTC CSVGREETQYF NA NA TRBJ2-5 TRBV29-1
TGTGCCTGGGGGTGGACTGAAGCTTTCTTT CAWGWTEAFF NA few TRBJ1-1 TRBV30
TGTGCCAGCAGGCCGCAAGGGACAGGCAAAAAACTGTTTTTT CASRPQGTGKKLFF TRBD1 NA TRBJ1-4 TRBV27